A single sample is the source of the 22 T cell receptor beta chains below, sequenced in a study of shared clonotypes between healthy human individuals. CD8 cells classed as naive were CD45RO-negative and positively selected for CCR7, excluding terminally differentiated effector memory CD45RA+ cells. Data came from immunoSEQ multiplex PCR; TCRdb stores just in-frame clones and leaves some out. The table records millions of clones, more than 85% of them present only once. The source material was naive CD8+ T cells from PBMCs. All receptors derive from a man between 18 and 35 years old in good health. Some clones in this sample may be carry-over from other donors' samples.

The gene calls are TRBV29-1 and TRBJ2-2, with D tentatively TRBD2 (7 bases). CDR3 length: 15 amino acids. In germline, CDR1 is SQVTM, CDR2 ANQGSEA. V was trimmed by 3 bases and J by 2 bases, leaving 13 bases between them. Here the CDR3 DNA reads TGCAGCGTTGAGTACGGGGGGCTTAACACCGGGGAGCTGTTTTTT. Translated, it gives CSVEYGGLNTGELFF.

The V and J genes are TRBV7-7 and TRBJ2-5; D unresolved. Germline lookup yields CDR1 SSHAT and CDR2 FNYEAQ (reference sequence). V dropped 4 bases and J dropped 5 bases, with 11 bases sitting between them. CDR3 size: 13 residues. CDR3 sequence: CASSSRIRETQYF. The CDR3, as DNA: TGTGCCAGCAGCTCCCGGATCCGGGAGACCCAGTACTTC.

For this clone: In the same sample, other DNA sequences code for this CDR3. V and J are TRBV9 and TRBJ2-3, with 10 bases that match TRBD2. Trimming at V came to 3 bases and at J to 2 bases, leaving 3 bases not matched to a gene. The CDR3 sequence is 15 residues long. In germline, CDR1 is SGDLS, CDR2 YYNGEE. The CDR3 spells CASSAGLADTDTQYF. The CDR3 DNA reads as TGTGCCAGCAGCGCCGGACTAGCGGACACAGATACGCAGTATTTT.

The V gene is TRBV4-3, the J gene TRBJ2-2; D call uncertain. The CDR3 runs 20 residues. Trimming took 0 bases from V and 0 from J, leaving 20 bases between them. Germline-derived CDR1 and CDR2 are LGHNA and YSLEER. CDR3 in DNA: TGCGCCAGCAGCCAAGATGGGGTCCCCGTGTCGGATACGAACACCGGGGAGCTGTTTTTT. As protein: CASSQDGVPVSDTNTGELFF.

The chain employs TRBV6-6 and TRBJ2-7; 9 nucleotides align to TRBD2. V shed 6 bases and J 0 bases; nucleotides not matched to a gene: 3. The CDR3 consists of 14 residues. Germline CDR1 reads MNHNY; CDR2 reads SVGAGI (reference sequence). The CDR3 loop reads CASRSGGSSYEQYF. The CDR3 region has the DNA TGTGCCAGCAGGAGCGGGGGGAGCTCCTACGAGCAGTACTTC.

About this clone itself: The sample has other DNA sequences that encode this CDR3 too. This chain links TRBV29-1 with TRBJ1-2; unclear D gene. The CDR3 contains 10 residues. Germline-derived CDR1 and CDR2 are SQVTM and ANQGSEA. Trimming stripped 4 bases from V and 4 bases from J, with 4 bases between. The CDR3 DNA follows: TGCAGCGTTGGTGGCTATGGCTACACCTTC. Amino acid sequence: CSVGGYGYTF. Together with reference TRBV29-1 and TRBJ1-2, the CDR3 gives the full variable domain: SAVISQKPSRDICQRGTSLTIQCQVDSQVTMMFWYRQQPGQSLTLIATANQGSEATYESGFVIDKFPISRPNLTFSTLTVSNMSPEDSSIYLCSVGGYGYTFGSGTRLTVV.

This clone came up once. The chain employs TRBV10-1 and TRBJ1-1; D gene ambiguous. Germline V lookup: CDR1 WNHNN, CDR2 SYGVQD (reference sequence). CDR3 length equals 16 residues. V lost 7 bases and J 0 bases, leaving 18 bases between the germline ends. The CDR3 spells CASTESGLSMNTEAFF. The CDR3 DNA is TGCGCCAGCACCGAAAGCGGGCTTTCCATGAACACTGAAGCTTTCTTT.

The chain carries TRBV7-6 and TRBJ2-1; D unclear. CDR1 and CDR2 (germline): SGHVS, FNYEAQ. Trimming cost V 3 bases and J 6 bases, with 9 bases left between them. The CDR3 is 13 residues long. The CDR3: CASSFITSNEQFF. CDR3 coding DNA: TGTGCCAGCAGCTTTATTACCAGCAATGAGCAGTTCTTC.

This rearrangement joins TRBV6-5 to TRBJ2-7; 9 nucleotides line up with TRBD2. The length of the CDR3 is 16 residues. The ends lost 0 bases at V and 3 bases at J; junction bases unmatched: 6. CDR1 is MNHEY, CDR2 SVGAGI, per germline. The CDR3 DNA is TGTGCCAGCAGTTACTCGCGTAGCGGGAGTTTCTACGAGCAGTACTTC. Translated: CASSYSRSGSFYEQYF.

Turning to this clone: This CDR3 is also generated by other DNA sequences in the sample. The chain uses TRBV11-2 and TRBJ2-7, with D perhaps given as TRBD1 or TRBD2 (5 bases each). The CDR3 length is 14 residues. CDR1 SGHAT and CDR2 FQNNGV come from the germline V gene. Trimming took 1 base from V and 4 from J, leaving 11 bases between them. The CDR3 bases are TGTGCCAGCAGCTTAGGGGGTTGGGGGTACGAGCAGTACTTC. Protein product: CASSLGGWGYEQYF.

The rearrangement links TRBV7-3 to TRBJ2-1; possible D gene TRBD2, 6 bases. CDR1 SGHTA and CDR2 FQGTGA come from the germline V gene. V lost 3 bases and J 3 bases, leaving 15 bases between the germline ends. This CDR3 has 16 amino acids. The CDR3 reads CASSLSSGGIYNEQFF. CDR3 DNA: TGTGCCAGCAGCTTGAGCAGCGGAGGGATCTACAATGAGCAGTTCTTC.

The chain recombines TRBV7-9 with TRBJ2-1; 9 bases agree with TRBD2. Germline loops: CDR1 SEHNR, CDR2 FQNEAQ (reference sequence). This CDR3 comprises 17 residues. The V and J ends lost 3 bases and 4 bases, in that order; junction bases with no gene match: 10. The CDR3 DNA is TGTGCCAGCAGCTTGGACCGGCTAGCGGGAACGTACAATGAGCAGTTCTTC. Amino acid sequence: CASSLDRLAGTYNEQFF.

The CDR3 DNA reads as TGTGCCAGCAGCTCCAGACTGGCTTTTAGCTCCTACAATGAGCAGTTCTTC. It is translated as CASSSRLAFSSYNEQFF. The chain recombines TRBV7-9 with TRBJ2-1; D call uncertain. Germline-derived CDR1 and CDR2 are SEHNR and FQNEAQ (reference sequence). The CDR3 consists of 17 residues. The V end was cut by 4 bases, the J end by 0 bases, with 16 bases between.

The chain employs TRBV13 and TRBJ2-7; 9 bases fit TRBD1. This CDR3 spans 13 amino acids. Losses at the gene ends were 8 bases for V and 2 bases for J; bases not matched to a gene: 4. In germline, CDR1 is PRHDT, CDR2 FYEKMQ (reference sequence). The CDR3 DNA follows: TGTGCCAGCCGGGACAGGGTAACCTACGAGCAGTACTTC. Its translation: CASRDRVTYEQYF.

This clone was found once. The V gene is TRBV15, the J gene TRBJ2-7; D is ambiguous. The CDR3 totals 12 residues. Deletions cut 2 bases from V and 6 bases from J, with 8 bases between. From germline, CDR1 is LNHNV and CDR2 YYDKDF (reference sequence). The DNA of the CDR3 is TGTGCCACCAGCAGATCTCTGGGCGAGCAGTACTTC. Amino acids: CATSRSLGEQYF.

The chain combines TRBV5-8 with TRBJ2-7; D possibly corresponds to TRBD2 (5 bases). CDR3 size: 12 residues. Germline V CDR1 and CDR2: SGHTS, YDEGEE. Trimming left V 4 bases short and J 7 bases short, with 12 bases between. CDR3 sequence: CASSPGSREQYF. The DNA of the CDR3 is TGTGCCAGCAGCCCGGGGTCCAGGGAGCAGTACTTC.

In this sample, this clone turned up once. The gene calls are TRBV11-2 and TRBJ2-1; D might be TRBD1 (6 bases). The germline V gene encodes CDR1 SGHAT and CDR2 FQNNGV. The V end lost 5 bases, the J end lost 6 bases, and 23 bases lay between the germline ends. CDR3 length: 17 amino acids. The CDR3 coding sequence is TGTGCCAGCAGCCTCTACCCCCAGGGCAGGGGCCCCAATGAGCAGTTCTTC. This codes for CASSLYPQGRGPNEQFF.

About this clone itself: The same CDR3 arises from other DNA sequences in this sample as well. The V gene is TRBV28, the J gene TRBJ2-7, with D possibly TRBD2 on 6 matching bases. Trimming cost V 1 base and J 0 bases, with 7 bases left between them. Germline V CDR1 and CDR2: MDHEN, SYDVKM. CDR3 length: 14 amino acids. This CDR3 reads CASSLLTSSYEQYF. Written as DNA, the CDR3 is TGTGCCAGCAGTTTATTGACTAGCTCCTACGAGCAGTACTTC. Full variable domain (remainder filled in from reference TRBV28 and TRBJ2-7): DVKVTQSSRYLVKRTGEKVFLECVQDMDHENMFWYRQDPGLGLRLIYFSYDVKMKEKGDIPEGYSVSREKKERFSLILESASTNQTSMYLCASSLLTSSYEQYFGPGTRLTVT.

The chain links TRBV29-1 to TRBJ2-2; D remains ambiguous. Germline loops: CDR1 SQVTM, CDR2 ANQGSEA. The length of the CDR3 is 13 residues. V gave up 4 bases and J gave up 1 base, with 7 bases separating them. The CDR3 protein is CSVAHQNTGELFF. CDR3 nucleotide sequence: TGCAGCGTTGCCCACCAGAACACCGGGGAGCTGTTTTTT.

This chain joins TRBV5-1 and TRBJ1-1; tentative D call: TRBD1 (6 bases). Deletions cut 0 bases from V and 8 bases from J, with 17 bases between. Germline CDR1 and CDR2: SGHRS and YFSETQ. The length of the CDR3 is 15 residues. The CDR3 DNA follows: TGCGCCAGCAGCTTGGGGCCCGCAGGGGCGCCGGAAGCTTTCTTT. It translates to CASSLGPAGAPEAFF.

Turning to this clone: Other DNA variants within this sample encode the same CDR3. The chain recombines TRBV27 with TRBJ2-2; D is undetermined. Looked up from germline, CDR1 is MNHEY and CDR2 is SMNVEV (reference sequence). With 3 bases removed from V and 5 bases from J, the gap between germline ends came to 4 bases. The CDR3 totals 12 residues. As DNA, the CDR3 is TGTGCCAGCAGTTTTATAACCGGGGAGCTGTTTTTT. Protein sequence: CASSFITGELFF.

The chain is built from TRBV27 and TRBJ2-1; TRBD2 aligns across 7 bases. J lost 6 bases, V lost 3 bases, and 11 bases had no gene match. This CDR3 is built from 16 residues. Germline V gene sequence: CDR1 MNHEY, CDR2 SMNVEV (reference sequence). In nucleotides, the CDR3 is TGTGCCAGCAGTTTCCCTGATGGAGGCGGGGGCAATGAGCAGTTCTTC. Its protein is CASSFPDGGGGNEQFF.